The 5 T cell receptor beta chains presented below share a single source sample, sequenced in a study of blood T cells in healthy people across ages. PCR was performed a second time for about 7 to 11 cycles using a sample-barcoded 5' primer and a J-beta primer mix. Each CDR3 protein is one row after TCRdb ran MiXCR on the 5' RACE reads. The table has some 800,000 distinct CDR3 sequences, under 45% seen once. Sequencing was carried out using blood. These receptor sequences come from a man in his sixties in good health.

V gene TRBV20-1 combines with J gene TRBJ2-5; 11 bases map to TRBD1. The assigned J gene may be wrong: the sequence end matches TRBJ2-4 better. The CDR3 runs 16 residues. CDR1 and CDR2 (germline): DFQATT, SNEGSKA (reference sequence). The DNA of the CDR3 is TGCAGTGCTATAATTCGGGACAGGGGGGTGGAAAACATTCAGTACTTC. Its translation: CSAIIRDRGVENIQYF.

V gene TRBV12-5 combines with J gene TRBJ2-7, with a tentative D call TRBD2 (7 bases). The V end was cut by 4 bases, the J end by 5 bases, with 12 bases between. This CDR3 has 13 residues. Germline V gene data show CDR1 as LGHNT and CDR2 as FRNRAP. The CDR3 region is CASGWGGGNEQYF. In DNA, the CDR3 is TGTGCTAGTGGTTGGGGCGGGGGCAACGAGCAGTACTTC.

This clonotype was seen more than once but under ten times. This rearrangement joins TRBV6-6 to TRBJ1-1, with 7 bases that match TRBD1. Unmatched junction bases numbered 9, after V lost 7 bases and J lost 1 base. The CDR3 sequence is 15 residues long. Germline lookup yields CDR1 MNHNY and CDR2 SVGAGI (reference sequence). CDR3 sequence (DNA): TGTGCCAGCACCCCAAGGGAGGGGGCGAACACTGAAGCTTTCTTT. It is translated as CASTPREGANTEAFF.

This chain uses TRBV5-1 with TRBJ2-7; tentative D call: TRBD2 (5 bases). CDR3 length equals 14 residues. Between the trimmed V and J ends, which lost 7 bases and 7 bases, there was a span of 21 bases. The germline V gene has CDR1 SGHRS and CDR2 YFSETQ. The CDR3 region has the DNA TGCGCCAGCTCCATGAGGGAAGGTCCGGGGGAGCAGTACTTC. It codes for CASSMREGPGEQYF.

There are a few counts of this clonotype. The chain carries TRBV6-2 or TRBV6-3 and TRBJ2-1; 10 bases match TRBD2. The J segment lost 9 bases and the V segment lost 2 bases, leaving 4 bases of the junction unmatched. The CDR3 consists of 14 residues. CDR1 and CDR2 from the germline V gene are MNHEY and SVGEGT. CDR3 sequence (DNA): TGTGCCAGCAGTTACGCTAGCGGGGGAATTGAGCAGTTCTTC. It translates to CASSYASGGIEQFF.